This T cell receptor (beta chain) was sequenced in a study of shared clonotypes between healthy human individuals. On the study more broadly: Per-donor plates numbered three CD4 naive, three CD4 memory, two CD8 naive and one CD8 memory. Points from the study as a whole: The genetic and exposure-history diversity represented was limited by few donors.

Recent vaccinations or acute infections were absent in the healthy HIV-negative adult donors. Adults of Caucasian background living in Nashville, Tennessee made up all donors. Turning to this clone: Its target is unknown.

TCRdb's table, derived via immunoSEQ multiplex PCR, lists solely in-frame clones and lacks some. The data show millions of clones, 85% to 95% seen once. The TCR was taken from a man aged 18 to 29 in good health. Sample: naive CD4+ T cells sorted from blood. Described subset: CD45RA+ positively selected.

Written as DNA, the CDR3 is TGTGCAAGTCGCTTAGGGGCCGGTTGGGCTGCGGGATGGAGCTCCTATAATTCACCCCTCCACTTT. This encodes CASRLGAGWAAGWSSYNSPLHF. The V call is TRBV12-2, the J call TRBJ1-6. TRBV12-2 is labeled a pseudogene. This CDR3 has 22 amino acids.